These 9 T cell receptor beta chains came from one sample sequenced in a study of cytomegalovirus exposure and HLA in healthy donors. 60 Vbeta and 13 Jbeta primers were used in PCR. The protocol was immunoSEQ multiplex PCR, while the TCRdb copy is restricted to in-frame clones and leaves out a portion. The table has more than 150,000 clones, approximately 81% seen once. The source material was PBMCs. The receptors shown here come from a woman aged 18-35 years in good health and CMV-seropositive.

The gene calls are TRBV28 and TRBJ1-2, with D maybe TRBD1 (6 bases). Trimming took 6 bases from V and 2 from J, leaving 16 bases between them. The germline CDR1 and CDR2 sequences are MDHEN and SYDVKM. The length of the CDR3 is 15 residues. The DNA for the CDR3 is TGTGCCAGCAGCCCTCCGGGACAACTAAACTATGGCTACACCTTC. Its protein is CASSPPGQLNYGYTF.

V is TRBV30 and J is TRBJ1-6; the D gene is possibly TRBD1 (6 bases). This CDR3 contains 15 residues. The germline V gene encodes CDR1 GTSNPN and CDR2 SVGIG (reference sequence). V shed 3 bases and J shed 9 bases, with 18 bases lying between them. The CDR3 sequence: CAWSEGQPGGSPLHF. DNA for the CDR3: TGTGCCTGGAGCGAAGGACAGCCTGGGGGTTCACCCCTCCACTTT. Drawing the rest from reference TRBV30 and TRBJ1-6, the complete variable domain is SQTIHQWPATLVQPVGSPLSLECTVEGTSNPNLYWYRQAAGRGLQLLFYSVGIGQISSEVPQNLSASRPQDRQFILSSKKLLLSDSGFYLCAWSEGQPGGSPLHFGNGTRLTVT.

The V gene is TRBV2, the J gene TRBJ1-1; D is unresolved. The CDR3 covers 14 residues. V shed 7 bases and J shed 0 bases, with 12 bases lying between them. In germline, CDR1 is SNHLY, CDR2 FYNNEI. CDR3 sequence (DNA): TGTGCCAGCACCCCACAGAGCTTGAACACTGAAGCTTTCTTT. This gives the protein CASTPQSLNTEAFF.

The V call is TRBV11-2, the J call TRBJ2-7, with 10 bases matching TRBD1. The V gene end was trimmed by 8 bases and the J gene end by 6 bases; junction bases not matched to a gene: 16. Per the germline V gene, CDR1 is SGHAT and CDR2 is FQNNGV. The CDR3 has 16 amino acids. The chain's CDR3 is CASFGATGTGVFEQYF. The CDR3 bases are TGTGCCAGCTTTGGAGCTACCGGGACAGGGGTTTTCGAGCAGTACTTC.

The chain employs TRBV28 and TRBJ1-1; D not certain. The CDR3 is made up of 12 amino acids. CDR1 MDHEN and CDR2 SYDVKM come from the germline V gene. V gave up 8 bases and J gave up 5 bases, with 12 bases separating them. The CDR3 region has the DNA TGTGCCAGCCGGTTGAGGGTAACTGAAGCTTTCTTT. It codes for CASRLRVTEAFF.

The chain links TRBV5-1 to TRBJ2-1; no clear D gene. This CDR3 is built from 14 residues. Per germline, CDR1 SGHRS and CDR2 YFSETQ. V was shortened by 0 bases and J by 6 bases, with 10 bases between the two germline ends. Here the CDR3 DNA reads TGCGCCAGCAGCTTGGTTCCGGGTTCCAATGAGCAGTTCTTC. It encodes CASSLVPGSNEQFF.

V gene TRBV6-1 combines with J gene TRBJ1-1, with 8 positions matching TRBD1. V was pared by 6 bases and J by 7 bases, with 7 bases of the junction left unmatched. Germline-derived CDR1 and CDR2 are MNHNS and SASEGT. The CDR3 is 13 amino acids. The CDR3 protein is CASSVDREIEAFF. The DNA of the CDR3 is TGTGCCAGCAGCGTGGACAGGGAGATTGAAGCTTTCTTT.

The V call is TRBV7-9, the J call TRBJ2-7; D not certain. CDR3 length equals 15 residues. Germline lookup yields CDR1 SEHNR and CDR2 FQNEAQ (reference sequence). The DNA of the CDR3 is TGTTCCAGCAGCTTAGACGGAGCCGACTCCTACGAGCAGTACGTC. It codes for CSSSLDGADSYEQYV.

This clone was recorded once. CDR3: CASSLGLRGDEAFF. In nucleotides, the CDR3 is TGTGCCAGCAGCTTAGGCCTTCGGGGGGATGAAGCTTTCTTT. V is TRBV13 and J is TRBJ1-1; a weak D match, TRBD1 (5 bases). The CDR3 is 14 residues long. Per the germline V gene, CDR1 is PRHDT and CDR2 is FYEKMQ (reference sequence). The V end was cut by 0 bases, the J end by 7 bases, with 12 bases between.